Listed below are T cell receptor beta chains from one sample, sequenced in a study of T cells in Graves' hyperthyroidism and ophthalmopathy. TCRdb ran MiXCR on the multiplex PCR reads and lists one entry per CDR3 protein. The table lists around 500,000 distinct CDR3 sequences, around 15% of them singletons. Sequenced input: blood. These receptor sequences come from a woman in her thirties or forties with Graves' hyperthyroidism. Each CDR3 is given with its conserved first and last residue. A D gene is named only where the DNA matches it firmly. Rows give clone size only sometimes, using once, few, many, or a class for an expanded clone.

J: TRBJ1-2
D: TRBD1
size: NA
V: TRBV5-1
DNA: TGCGCCAGCAGCAGTGAGGGGGCGACTAACTATGGCTACACCTTC
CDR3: CASSSEGATNYGYTF

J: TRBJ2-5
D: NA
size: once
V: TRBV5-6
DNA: TGTGCCAGCAGCGCCCGCATCGGACCGCTAACCCAAGAGACCCAGTACTTC
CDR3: CASSARIGPLTQETQYF

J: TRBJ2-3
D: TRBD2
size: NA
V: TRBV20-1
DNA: TGCAGTGCTAGAGTAGCTAGCGGGGCAGATACGCAGTATTTT
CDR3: CSARVASGADTQYF

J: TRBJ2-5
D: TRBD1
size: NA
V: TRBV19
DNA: TGTGCCAGTAGTAGCGCCAGGGGGAAAGAGACCCAGTACTTC
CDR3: CASSSARGKETQYF

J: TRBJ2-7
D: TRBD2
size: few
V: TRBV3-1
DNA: TGTGCCAGCAGCCCCGGGGGGATGTCCTCCCACGAGCAGTACTTC
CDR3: CASSPGGMSSHEQYF

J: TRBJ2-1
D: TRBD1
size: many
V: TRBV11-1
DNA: TGTGCCAGCAGCTTAGGAGGGGCAGGGGGTGAGCAGTTCTTC
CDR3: CASSLGGAGGEQFF

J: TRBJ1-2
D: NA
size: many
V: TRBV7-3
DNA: TGTGCCAGCAGCCTTACCCAGGGAGGTGGCTACACCTTC
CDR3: CASSLTQGGGYTF

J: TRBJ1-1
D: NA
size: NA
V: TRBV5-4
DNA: TGTGCCAACAGCGCAGGGGCTCCCACTGAAGCTTTCTTT
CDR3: CANSAGAPTEAFF

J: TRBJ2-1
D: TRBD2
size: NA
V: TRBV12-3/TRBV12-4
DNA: TGTGCCAGCAGTTTACTACTAGCGGGAGGGAACAATGAGCAGTTCTTC
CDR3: CASSLLLAGGNNEQFF

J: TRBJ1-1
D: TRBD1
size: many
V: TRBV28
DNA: TGTGCCAGCAGTTCGGGACAGGGGGGGGGAAAAGCTTTCTTT
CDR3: CASSSGQGGGKAFF

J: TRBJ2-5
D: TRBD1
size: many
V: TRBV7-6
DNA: TGTGCCAGCAGCTTAGGTGGACAGGGTATCCCGCGAGAGACCCAGTACTTC
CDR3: CASSLGGQGIPRETQYF

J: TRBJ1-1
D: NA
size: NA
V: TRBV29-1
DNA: TGCAGCGTTGAAAAAGGGACAATGAACACTGAAGCTTTCTTT
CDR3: CSVEKGTMNTEAFF